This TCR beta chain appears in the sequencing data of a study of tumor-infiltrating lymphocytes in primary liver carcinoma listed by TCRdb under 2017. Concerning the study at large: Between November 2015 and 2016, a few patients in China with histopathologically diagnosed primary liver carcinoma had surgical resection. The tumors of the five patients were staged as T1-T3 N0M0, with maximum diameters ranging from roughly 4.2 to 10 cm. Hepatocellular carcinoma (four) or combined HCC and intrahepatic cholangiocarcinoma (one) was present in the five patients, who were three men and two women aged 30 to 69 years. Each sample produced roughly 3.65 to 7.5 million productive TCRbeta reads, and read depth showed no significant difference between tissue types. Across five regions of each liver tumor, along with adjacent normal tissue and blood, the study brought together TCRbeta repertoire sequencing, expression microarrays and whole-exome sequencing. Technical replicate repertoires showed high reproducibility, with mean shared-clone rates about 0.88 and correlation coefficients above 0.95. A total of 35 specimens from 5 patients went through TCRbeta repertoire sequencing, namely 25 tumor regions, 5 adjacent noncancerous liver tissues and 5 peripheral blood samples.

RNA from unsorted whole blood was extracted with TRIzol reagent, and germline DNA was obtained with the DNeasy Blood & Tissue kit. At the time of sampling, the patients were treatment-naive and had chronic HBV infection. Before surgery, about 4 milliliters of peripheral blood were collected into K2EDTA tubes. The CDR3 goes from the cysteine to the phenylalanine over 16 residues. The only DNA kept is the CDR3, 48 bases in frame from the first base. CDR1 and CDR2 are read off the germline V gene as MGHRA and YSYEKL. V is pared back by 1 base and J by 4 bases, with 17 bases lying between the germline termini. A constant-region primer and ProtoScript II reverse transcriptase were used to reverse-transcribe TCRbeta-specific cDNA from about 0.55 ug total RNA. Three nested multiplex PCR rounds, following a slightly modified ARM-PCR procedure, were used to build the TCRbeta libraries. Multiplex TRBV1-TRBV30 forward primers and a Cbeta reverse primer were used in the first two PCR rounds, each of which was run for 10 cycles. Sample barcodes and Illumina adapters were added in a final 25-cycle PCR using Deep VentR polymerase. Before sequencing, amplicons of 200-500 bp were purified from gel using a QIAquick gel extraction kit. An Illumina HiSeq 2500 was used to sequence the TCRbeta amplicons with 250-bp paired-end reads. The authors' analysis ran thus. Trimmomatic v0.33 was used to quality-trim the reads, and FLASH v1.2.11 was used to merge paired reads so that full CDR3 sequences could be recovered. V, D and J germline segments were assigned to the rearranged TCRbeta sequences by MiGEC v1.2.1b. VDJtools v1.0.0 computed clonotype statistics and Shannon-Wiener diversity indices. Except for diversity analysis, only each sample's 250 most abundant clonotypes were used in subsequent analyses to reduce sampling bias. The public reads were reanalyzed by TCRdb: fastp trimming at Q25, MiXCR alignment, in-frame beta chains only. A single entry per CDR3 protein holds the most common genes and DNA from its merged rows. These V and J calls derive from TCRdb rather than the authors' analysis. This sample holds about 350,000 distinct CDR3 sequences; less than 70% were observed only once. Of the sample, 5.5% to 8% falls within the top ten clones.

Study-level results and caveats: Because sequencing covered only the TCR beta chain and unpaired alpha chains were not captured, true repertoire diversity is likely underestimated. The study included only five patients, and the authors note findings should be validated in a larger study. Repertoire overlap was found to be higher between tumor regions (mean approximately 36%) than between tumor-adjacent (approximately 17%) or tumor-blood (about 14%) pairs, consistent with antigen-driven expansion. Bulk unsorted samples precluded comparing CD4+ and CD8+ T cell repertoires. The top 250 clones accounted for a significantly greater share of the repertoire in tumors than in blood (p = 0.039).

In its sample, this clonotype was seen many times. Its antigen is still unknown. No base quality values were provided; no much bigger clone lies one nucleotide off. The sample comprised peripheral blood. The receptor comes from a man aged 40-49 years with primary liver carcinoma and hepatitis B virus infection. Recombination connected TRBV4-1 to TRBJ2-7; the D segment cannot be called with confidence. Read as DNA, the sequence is TGCGCCAGCAGCCAAGGCCCCCGGAGTCGAGGTTACGAGCAGTACTTC. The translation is CASSQGPRSRGYEQYF.